What follows is one TCR beta chain and its context. Profiled with immunoSEQ multiplex PCR; TCRdb holds only in-frame clones, not every one. Of approximately 89,000 clones listed, about 85% are singletons. The V gene's germline CDR1 is SGHVS and CDR2 FQNEAQ. This CDR3 has 18 amino acids. Losses at the gene ends were 3 bases for V and 4 bases for J; bases not matched to a gene: 14. The data are from a study of blood T cell repertoires in COVID-19. Study-level background: T cells, B-cell-depleted T cells, or PBMCs supplied cDNA or gDNA.

This chain joins TRBV7-8 and TRBJ1-4, with TRBD1 identical over 7 bases. Specimen: peripheral blood. The origin of this receptor is a man between 65 and 80 years old with acute or convalescent COVID-19. The CDR3 region has the DNA TGTGCCAGCAGCTTGGGTCCGACAGGGCCCATGAGTAATGAAAAACTGTTTTTT. Translating gives CASSLGPTGPMSNEKLFF.